Presented here are 9 T cell receptor beta chains from one specimen sequenced in a study of T cells after yellow fever vaccination. TCRdb re-called the 5' RACE reads with MiXCR, one entry per CDR3 protein. Of under 700,000 distinct CDR3 sequences listed, 17% are singletons. The source was PBMCs, collected 5 days after the first yellow fever vaccination. The receptors were sampled from a man aged 18 to 29 who received the YFV17D yellow fever vaccine.

V usage is TRBV7-8 and J usage is TRBJ2-7, with D unresolved. CDR1 and CDR2 from the germline V gene are SGHVS and FQNEAQ. The CDR3 is made up of 17 amino acids. Trimming removed 1 base from V and 0 bases from J, with 16 bases in between. In DNA, the CDR3 is TGTGCCAGCAGCTTAGATTCGGGCCGAAGGAGCTCCTACGAGCAGTACGTC. Amino acids: CASSLDSGRRSSYEQYV.

This clonotype was seen only once. The gene calls are TRBV19 and TRBJ2-2; TRBD1 matches 10 bases. Germline V gene lookup returns CDR1 LNHDA and CDR2 SQIVND (reference sequence). Trimming cost V 7 bases and J 6 bases; bases outside gene matches: 8. This CDR3 has 15 residues. The CDR3 DNA sequence: TGTGCCAGTACCGAGGACAGGGGGTCCGCCGGGGAGCTGTTTTTT. The encoded protein is CASTEDRGSAGELFF. The full variable domain, completed using reference TRBV19 and TRBJ2-2, is DGGITQSPKYLFRKEGQNVTLSCEQNLNHDAMYWYRQDPGQGLRLIYYSQIVNDFQKGDIAEGYSVSREKKESFPLTVTSAQKNPTAFYLCASTEDRGSAGELFFGEGSRLTVL.

This chain uses TRBV5-5 with TRBJ2-7; TRBD1 matches 8 bases. Germline CDR1 and CDR2: SGHKS and YYEKEE (reference sequence). V lost 3 bases to trimming and J lost 3 bases; unmatched junction nucleotides: 5. This CDR3 is built from 14 residues. CDR3 amino acids: CASSCGQGDYEQYF. The CDR3 bases are TGTGCCAGCAGCTGCGGACAGGGCGACTACGAGCAGTACTTC.

The rearrangement joins TRBV20-1 to TRBJ2-4; 7 bases are shared with TRBD2. CDR1 is DFQATT, CDR2 SNEGSKA, per germline (reference sequence). This CDR3 has 13 amino acids. J gave up 3 bases and V 3 bases, and 2 bases lay outside the gene matches. This chain's CDR3 is CSASGGSKNIQYF. CDR3 DNA: TGCAGTGCTAGCGGGGGGAGCAAAAACATTCAGTACTTC.

This clonotype was counted between two and nine times. The chain joins TRBV29-1 to TRBJ2-1; 8 bases are shared with TRBD2. Germline CDR1 is SQVTM and CDR2 is ANQGSEA. V lost 0 bases and J lost 4; bases outside the gene matches: 2. CDR3 length: 14 residues. Here the CDR3 reads CSVEERGAYNEQFF. CDR3 DNA sequence: TGCAGCGTTGAAGAGCGGGGGGCATACAATGAGCAGTTCTTC.

The chain uses TRBV10-3 and TRBJ2-7; 8 bases align to TRBD1. V shed 8 bases and J 1 base; nucleotides not matched to a gene: 4. CDR1 and CDR2 (germline): ENHRY, SYGVKD. CDR3 length: 13 residues. CDR3 DNA sequence: TGTGCCATCTCCGGGACAGGTTCCTACGAGCAGTACTTC. Amino acid sequence: CAISGTGSYEQYF.

The chain recombines TRBV4-2 with TRBJ1-2, with D unresolved. Germline V gene lookup returns CDR1 LGHNA and CDR2 YNFKEQ. V gave up 1 base and J gave up 8 bases, with 5 bases separating them. The CDR3 has 11 amino acids. The CDR3 nucleotides read TGTGCCAGCAGCCAAGGAACGGGCTACACCTTC. Its translation: CASSQGTGYTF.

V gene TRBV5-5 combines with J gene TRBJ2-1, with D hard to call. The V gene lost 0 bases and the J gene lost 0 bases, with 10 bases spanning the gap. In germline, CDR1 is SGHKS, CDR2 YYEKEE (reference sequence). The CDR3 spans 16 residues. CDR3 in DNA: TGTGCCAGCAGCTTGGCCCTGTCGAGCTCCTACAATGAGCAGTTCTTC. Amino acid sequence: CASSLALSSSYNEQFF. Based on the CDR3 plus reference TRBV5-5 and TRBJ2-1, the full variable domain is DAGVTQSPTHLIKTRGQQVTLRCSPISGHKSVSWYQQVLGQGPQFIFQYYEKEERGRGNFPDRFSARQFPNYSSELNVNALLLGDSALYLCASSLALSSSYNEQFFGPGTRLTVL.

This clonotype came up a few times. V usage is TRBV19 and J usage is TRBJ2-2, with TRBD1 as a possible D gene (5 bases). V gave up 5 bases and J gave up 7 bases, with 11 bases separating them. The CDR3 is made up of 13 amino acids. Germline V gives CDR1 LNHDA, CDR2 SQIVND (reference sequence). In DNA form, the CDR3 reads TGTGCCAGTAGTGCGCAGGGCCACGGGGAGCTGTTTTTT. Its translation is CASSAQGHGELFF.